The present T cell receptor beta chain was sequenced within a study of cytomegalovirus exposure and HLA in healthy donors. The trim removed 8 bases at V and 2 bases at J, leaving 5 bases unmatched. The CDR3 totals 14 residues. Germline V lookup: CDR1 SGHAT, CDR2 FQNNGV. 60 Vbeta and 13 Jbeta primers were used in PCR. Sequencing used immunoSEQ multiplex PCR; TCRdb keeps in-frame clones, though not all of them. The data contain about 76,000 clones, over 65% of them singletons. The sequence derives from a woman between 35 and 50 years old in good health and CMV-seropositive. The specimen sequenced was PBMCs. This chain joins TRBV11-2 and TRBJ2-2; 7 nucleotides agree with TRBD2. CDR3 amino acids: CASRGTTNTGELFF. For the CDR3, the DNA is TGTGCCAGCCGGGGGACTACCAACACCGGGGAGCTGTTTTTT.